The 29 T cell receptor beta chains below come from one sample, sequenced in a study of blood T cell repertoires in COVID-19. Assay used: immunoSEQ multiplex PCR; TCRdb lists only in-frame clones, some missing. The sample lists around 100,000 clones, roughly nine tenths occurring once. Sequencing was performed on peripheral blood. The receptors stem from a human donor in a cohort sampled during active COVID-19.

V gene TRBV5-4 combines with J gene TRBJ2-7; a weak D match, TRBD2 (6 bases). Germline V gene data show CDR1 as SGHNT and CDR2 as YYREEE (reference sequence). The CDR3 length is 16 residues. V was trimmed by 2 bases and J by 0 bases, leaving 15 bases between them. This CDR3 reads CASSFRYMEGSYEQYF. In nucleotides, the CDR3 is TGTGCCAGCAGCTTTAGGTACATGGAGGGCTCCTACGAGCAGTACTTC.

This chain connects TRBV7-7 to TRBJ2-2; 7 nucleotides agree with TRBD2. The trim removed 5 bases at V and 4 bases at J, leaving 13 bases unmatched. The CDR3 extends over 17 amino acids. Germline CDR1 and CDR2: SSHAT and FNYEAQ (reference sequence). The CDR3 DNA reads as TGTGCCAGCAGCCCGACGCGGGGGAGGGCCATCACCGGGGAGCTGTTTTTT. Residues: CASSPTRGRAITGELFF.

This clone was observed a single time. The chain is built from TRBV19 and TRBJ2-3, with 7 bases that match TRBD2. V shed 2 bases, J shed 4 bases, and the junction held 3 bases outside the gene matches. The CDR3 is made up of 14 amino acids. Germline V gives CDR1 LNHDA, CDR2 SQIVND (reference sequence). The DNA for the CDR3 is TGTGCCAGTAGTATAAGGCTAGCGGCAGATACGCAGTATTTT. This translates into CASSIRLAADTQYF. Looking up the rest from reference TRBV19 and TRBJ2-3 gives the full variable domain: DGGITQSPKYLFRKEGQNVTLSCEQNLNHDAMYWYRQDPGQGLRLIYYSQIVNDFQKGDIAEGYSVSREKKESFPLTVTSAQKNPTAFYLCASSIRLAADTQYFGPGTRLTVL.

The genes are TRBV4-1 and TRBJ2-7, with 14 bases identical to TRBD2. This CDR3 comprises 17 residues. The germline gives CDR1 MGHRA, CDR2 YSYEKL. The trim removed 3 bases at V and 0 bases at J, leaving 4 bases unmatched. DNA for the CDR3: TGCGCCAGCAGCCAGGGGACTAGCGGGGGCTACTCCTACGAGCAGTACTTC. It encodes CASSQGTSGGYSYEQYF.

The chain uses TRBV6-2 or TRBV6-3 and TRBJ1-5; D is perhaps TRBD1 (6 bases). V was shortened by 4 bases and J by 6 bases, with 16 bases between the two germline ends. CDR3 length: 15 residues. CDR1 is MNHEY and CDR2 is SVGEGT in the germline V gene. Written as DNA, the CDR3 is TGTGCCAGCAGTTCCGGGACAAGGGCGATTCAGCCCCAGCATTTT. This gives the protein CASSSGTRAIQPQHF.

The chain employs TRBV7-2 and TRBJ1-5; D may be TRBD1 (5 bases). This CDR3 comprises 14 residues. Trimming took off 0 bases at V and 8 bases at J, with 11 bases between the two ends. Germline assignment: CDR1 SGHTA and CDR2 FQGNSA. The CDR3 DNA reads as TGTGCCAGCAGCTTAGCAGGTGGAGGGGAGCCCCAGCATTTT. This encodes CASSLAGGGEPQHF.

In DNA, the CDR3 is TGTGCCAGCAGTCCCCTAAGGGCAGGGGGCAATCAGCCCCAGCATTTT. It translates to CASSPLRAGGNQPQHF. The chain has TRBV28 and TRBJ1-5; D is possibly TRBD1 (6 bases). Trimming took off 5 bases at V and 2 bases at J, with 16 bases between the two ends. This CDR3 contains 16 residues. CDR1 MDHEN and CDR2 SYDVKM come from the germline V gene.

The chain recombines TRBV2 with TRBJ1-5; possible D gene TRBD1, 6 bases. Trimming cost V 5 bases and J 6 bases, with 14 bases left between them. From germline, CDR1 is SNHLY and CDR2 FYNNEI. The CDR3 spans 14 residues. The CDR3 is CASSPDSNGQPQHF. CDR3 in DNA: TGTGCCAGCAGTCCGGACAGCAACGGTCAGCCCCAGCATTTT.

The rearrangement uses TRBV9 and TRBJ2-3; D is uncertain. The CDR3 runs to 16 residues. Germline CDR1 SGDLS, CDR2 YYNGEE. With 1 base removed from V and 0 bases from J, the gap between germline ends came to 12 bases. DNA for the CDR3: TGTGCCAGCAGCGTAAAACCGACTCCTAGCACAGATACGCAGTATTTT. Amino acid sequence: CASSVKPTPSTDTQYF.

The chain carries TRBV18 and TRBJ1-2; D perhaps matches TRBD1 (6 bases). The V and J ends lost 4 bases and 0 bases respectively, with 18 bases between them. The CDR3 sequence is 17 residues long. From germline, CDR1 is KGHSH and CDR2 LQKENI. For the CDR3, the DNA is TGTGCCAGCTCACTTAAGACAGGAGGCTATTCTAACTATGGCTACACCTTC. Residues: CASSLKTGGYSNYGYTF.

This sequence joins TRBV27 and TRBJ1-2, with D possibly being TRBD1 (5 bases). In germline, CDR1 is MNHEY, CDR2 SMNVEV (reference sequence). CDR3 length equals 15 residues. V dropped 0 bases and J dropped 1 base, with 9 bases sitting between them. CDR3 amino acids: CASSLSGTGNYGYTF. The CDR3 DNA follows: TGTGCCAGCAGTTTATCGGGGACTGGTAACTATGGCTACACCTTC.

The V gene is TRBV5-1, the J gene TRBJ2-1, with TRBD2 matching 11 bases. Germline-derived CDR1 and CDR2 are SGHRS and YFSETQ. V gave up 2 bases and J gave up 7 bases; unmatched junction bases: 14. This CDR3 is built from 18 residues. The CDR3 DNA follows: TGCGCCAGCAGCTTTATCTATCTAGCGGGAGGAGTCGAAAATGAGCAGTTCTTC. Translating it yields CASSFIYLAGGVENEQFF.

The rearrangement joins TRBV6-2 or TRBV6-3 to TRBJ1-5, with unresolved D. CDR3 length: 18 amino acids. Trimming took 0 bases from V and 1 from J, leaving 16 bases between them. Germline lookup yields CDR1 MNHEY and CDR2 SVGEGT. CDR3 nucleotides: TGTGCCAGCAGTTACTCGACCGACCCGACACAGAGCAATCAGCCCCAGCATTTT. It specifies CASSYSTDPTQSNQPQHF.

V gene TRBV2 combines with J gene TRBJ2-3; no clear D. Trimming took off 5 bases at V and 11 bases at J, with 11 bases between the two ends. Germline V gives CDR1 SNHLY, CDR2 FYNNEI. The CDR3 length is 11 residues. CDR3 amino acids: CASSYAQLQYF. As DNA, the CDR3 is TGTGCCAGCAGTTATGCCCAGTTGCAGTATTTT.

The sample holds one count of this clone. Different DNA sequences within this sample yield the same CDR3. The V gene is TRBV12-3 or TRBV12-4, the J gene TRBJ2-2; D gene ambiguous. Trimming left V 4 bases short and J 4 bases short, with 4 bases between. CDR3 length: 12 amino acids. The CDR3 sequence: CASSSGTGELFF. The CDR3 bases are TGTGCCAGCAGTTCAGGCACCGGGGAGCTGTTTTTT.

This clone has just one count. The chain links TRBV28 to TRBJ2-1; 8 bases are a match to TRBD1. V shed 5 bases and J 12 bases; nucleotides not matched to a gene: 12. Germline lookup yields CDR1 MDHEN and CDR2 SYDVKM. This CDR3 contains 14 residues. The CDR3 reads CASSRMDRVEGQFF. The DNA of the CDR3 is TGTGCCAGCAGTAGGATGGACAGGGTAGAGGGGCAGTTCTTC.

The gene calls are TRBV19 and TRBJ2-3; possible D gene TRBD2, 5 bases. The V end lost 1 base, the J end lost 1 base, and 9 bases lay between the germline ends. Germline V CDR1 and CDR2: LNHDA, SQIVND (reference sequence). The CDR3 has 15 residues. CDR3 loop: CASSIVPGGTDTQYF. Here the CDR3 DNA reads TGTGCCAGTAGTATAGTCCCCGGGGGCACAGATACGCAGTATTTT. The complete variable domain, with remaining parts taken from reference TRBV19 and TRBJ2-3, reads DGGITQSPKYLFRKEGQNVTLSCEQNLNHDAMYWYRQDPGQGLRLIYYSQIVNDFQKGDIAEGYSVSREKKESFPLTVTSAQKNPTAFYLCASSIVPGGTDTQYFGPGTRLTVL.

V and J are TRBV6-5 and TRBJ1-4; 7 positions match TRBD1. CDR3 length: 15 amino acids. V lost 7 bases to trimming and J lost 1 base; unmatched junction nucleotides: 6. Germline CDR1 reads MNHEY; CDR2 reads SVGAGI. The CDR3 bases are TGTGCCAGCAACCCAGACAGGGTAACTAATGAAAAACTGTTTTTT. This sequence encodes CASNPDRVTNEKLFF.

CDR3 coding DNA: TGTGCCAGCAGCTTAGCTTTTTTAGCGTTTAATGAGCAGTTCTTC. Translation: CASSLAFLAFNEQFF. The chain links TRBV7-2 to TRBJ2-1; TRBD2 is a possible D gene (5 bases). The ends were cut back, 0 bases at V and 7 bases at J, with 13 bases in the middle. The CDR3 sequence is 15 residues long. Per germline, CDR1 SGHTA and CDR2 FQGNSA.

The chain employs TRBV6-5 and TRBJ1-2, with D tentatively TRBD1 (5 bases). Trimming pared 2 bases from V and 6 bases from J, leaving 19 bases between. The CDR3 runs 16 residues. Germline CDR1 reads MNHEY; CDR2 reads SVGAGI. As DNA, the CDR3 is TGTGCCAGCAGTTACAACAGTCCAGGGCAACTGGATGGCTACACCTTC. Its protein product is CASSYNSPGQLDGYTF.

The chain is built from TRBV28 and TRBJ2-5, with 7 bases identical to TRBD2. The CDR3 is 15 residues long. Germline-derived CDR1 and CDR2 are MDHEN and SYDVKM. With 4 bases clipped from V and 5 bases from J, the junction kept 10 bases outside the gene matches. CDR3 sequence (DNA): TGTGCCAGCAGTTCTCAGAGGACTAGGGAGGAGACCCAGTACTTC. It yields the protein CASSSQRTREETQYF.

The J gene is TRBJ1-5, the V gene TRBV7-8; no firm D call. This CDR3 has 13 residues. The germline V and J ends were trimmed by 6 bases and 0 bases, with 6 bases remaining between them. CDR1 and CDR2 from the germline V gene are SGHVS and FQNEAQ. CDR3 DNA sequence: TGTGCCAGCAGTATCGGTAGCAATCAGCCCCAGCATTTT. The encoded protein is CASSIGSNQPQHF.

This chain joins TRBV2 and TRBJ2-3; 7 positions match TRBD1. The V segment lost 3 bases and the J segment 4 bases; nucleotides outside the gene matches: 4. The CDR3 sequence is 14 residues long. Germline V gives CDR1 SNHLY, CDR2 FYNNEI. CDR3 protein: CASSELRGPDTQYF. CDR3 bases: TGTGCCAGCAGTGAGCTAAGGGGGCCAGATACGCAGTATTTT.

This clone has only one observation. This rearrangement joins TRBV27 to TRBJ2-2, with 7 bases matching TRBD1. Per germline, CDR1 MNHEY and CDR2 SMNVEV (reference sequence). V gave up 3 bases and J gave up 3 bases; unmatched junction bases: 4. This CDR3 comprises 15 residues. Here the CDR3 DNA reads TGTGCCAGCAGTTTGGGGACAGATTACACCGGGGAGCTGTTTTTT. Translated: CASSLGTDYTGELFF.

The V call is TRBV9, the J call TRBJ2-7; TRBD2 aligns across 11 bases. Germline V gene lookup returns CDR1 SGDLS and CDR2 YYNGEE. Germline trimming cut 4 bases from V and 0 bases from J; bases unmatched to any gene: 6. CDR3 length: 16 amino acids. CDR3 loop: CASSTSGSLSSYEQYF. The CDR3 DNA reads TGTGCCAGCAGCACTAGCGGGAGTTTGTCCTCCTACGAGCAGTACTTC.

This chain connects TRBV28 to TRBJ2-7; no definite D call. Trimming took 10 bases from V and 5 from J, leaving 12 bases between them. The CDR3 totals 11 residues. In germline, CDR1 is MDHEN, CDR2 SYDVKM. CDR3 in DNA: TGTGCCACTACTATAGTCGACGAGCAGTACTTC. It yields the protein CATTIVDEQYF.

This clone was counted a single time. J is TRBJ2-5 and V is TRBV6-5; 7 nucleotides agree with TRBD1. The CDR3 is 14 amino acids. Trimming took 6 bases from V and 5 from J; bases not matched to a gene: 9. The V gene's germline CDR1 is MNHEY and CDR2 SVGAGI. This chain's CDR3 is CASRPGGKRETQYF. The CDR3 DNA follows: TGTGCCAGCAGACCAGGGGGTAAGCGGGAGACCCAGTACTTC.

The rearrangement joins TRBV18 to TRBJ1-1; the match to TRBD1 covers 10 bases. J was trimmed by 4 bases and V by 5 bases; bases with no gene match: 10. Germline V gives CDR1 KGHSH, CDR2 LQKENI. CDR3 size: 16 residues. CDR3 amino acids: CASSSGTGAMGTEAFF. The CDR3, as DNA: TGTGCCAGCTCATCTGGGACAGGGGCGATGGGCACTGAAGCTTTCTTT.

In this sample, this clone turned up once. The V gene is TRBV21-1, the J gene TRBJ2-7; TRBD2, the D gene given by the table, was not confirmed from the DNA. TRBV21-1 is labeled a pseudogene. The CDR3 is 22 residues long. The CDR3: CASSKEESSGDKLAGDLYEQYF. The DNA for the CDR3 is TGTGCCAGCAGCAAAGAAGAAAGTTCGGGGGACAAACTAGCGGGAGACCTCTACGAGCAGTACTTC.